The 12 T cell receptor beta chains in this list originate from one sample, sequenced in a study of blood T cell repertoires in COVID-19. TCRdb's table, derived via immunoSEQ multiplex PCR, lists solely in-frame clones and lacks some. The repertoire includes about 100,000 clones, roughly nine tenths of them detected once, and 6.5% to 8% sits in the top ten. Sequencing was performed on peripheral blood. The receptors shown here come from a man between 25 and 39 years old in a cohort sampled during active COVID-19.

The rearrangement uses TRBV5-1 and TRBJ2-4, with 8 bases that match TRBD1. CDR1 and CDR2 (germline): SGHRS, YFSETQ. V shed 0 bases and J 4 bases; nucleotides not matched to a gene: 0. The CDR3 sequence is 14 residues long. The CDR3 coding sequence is TGCGCCAGCAGCTTGGGGACAGGGAAAAACATTCAGTACTTC. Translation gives CASSLGTGKNIQYF.

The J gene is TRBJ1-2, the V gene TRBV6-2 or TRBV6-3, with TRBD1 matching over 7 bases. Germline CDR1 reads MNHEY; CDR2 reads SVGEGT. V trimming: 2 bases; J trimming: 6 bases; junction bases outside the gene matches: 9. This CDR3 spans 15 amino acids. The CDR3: CASSYTNDRADGYTF. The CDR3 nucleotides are TGTGCCAGCAGTTACACCAATGACAGGGCTGATGGCTACACCTTC.

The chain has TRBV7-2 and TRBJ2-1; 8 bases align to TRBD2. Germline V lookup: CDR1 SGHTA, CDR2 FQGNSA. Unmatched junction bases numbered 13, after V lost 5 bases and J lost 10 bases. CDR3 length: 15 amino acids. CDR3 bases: TGTGCCAGCAGCAGGGTAGCGGGGACCCCTGGGGAGCAGTTCTTC. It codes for CASSRVAGTPGEQFF. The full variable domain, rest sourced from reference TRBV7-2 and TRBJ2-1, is GAGVSQSPSNKVTEKGKDVELRCDPISGHTALYWYRQSLGQGLEFLIYFQGNSAPDKSGLPSDRFSAERTGGSVSTLTIQRTQQEDSAVYLCASSRVAGTPGEQFFGPGTRLTVL.

The CDR3 is CASSRDSGYMNTEAFF. The CDR3 coding sequence is TGTGCCAGCAGCAGGGACTCGGGTTACATGAACACTGAAGCTTTCTTT. This rearrangement joins TRBV7-9 to TRBJ1-1, with TRBD1 as a possible D gene (5 bases). The CDR3 is 16 amino acids. Germline-derived CDR1 and CDR2 are SEHNR and FQNEAQ (reference sequence). V gave up 5 bases and J gave up 0 bases, with 16 bases separating them.

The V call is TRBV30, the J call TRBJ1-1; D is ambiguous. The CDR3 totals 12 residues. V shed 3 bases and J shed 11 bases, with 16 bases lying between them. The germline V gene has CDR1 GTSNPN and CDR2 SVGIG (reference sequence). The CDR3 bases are TGTGCCTGGAGCACCTCGGGGTGGTTGGCTTTCTTT. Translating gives CAWSTSGWLAFF. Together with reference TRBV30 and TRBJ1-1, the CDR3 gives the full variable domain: SQTIHQWPATLVQPVGSPLSLECTVEGTSNPNLYWYRQAAGRGLQLLFYSVGIGQISSEVPQNLSASRPQDRQFILSSKKLLLSDSGFYLCAWSTSGWLAFFGQGTRLTVV.

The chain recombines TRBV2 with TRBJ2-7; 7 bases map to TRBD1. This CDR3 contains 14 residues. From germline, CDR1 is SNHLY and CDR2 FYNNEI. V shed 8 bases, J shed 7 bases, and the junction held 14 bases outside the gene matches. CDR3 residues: CASQDRPGGWEQYF. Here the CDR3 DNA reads TGTGCCAGCCAAGACAGGCCAGGGGGATGGGAGCAGTACTTC.

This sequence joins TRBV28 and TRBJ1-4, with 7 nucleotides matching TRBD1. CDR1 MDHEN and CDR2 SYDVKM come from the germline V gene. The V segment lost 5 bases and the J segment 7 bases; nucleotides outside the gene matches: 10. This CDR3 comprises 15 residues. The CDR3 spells CASSTRQGLVEKLFF. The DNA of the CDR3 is TGTGCCAGCAGTACCCGACAGGGTTTGGTTGAAAAACTGTTTTTT.

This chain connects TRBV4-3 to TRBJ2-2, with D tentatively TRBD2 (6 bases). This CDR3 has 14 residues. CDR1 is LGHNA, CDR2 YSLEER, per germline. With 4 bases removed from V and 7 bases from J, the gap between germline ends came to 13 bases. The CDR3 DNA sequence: TGCGCCAGCAGCCTAGGGGCGCGGGACGGGGAGCTGTTTTTT. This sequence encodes CASSLGARDGELFF.

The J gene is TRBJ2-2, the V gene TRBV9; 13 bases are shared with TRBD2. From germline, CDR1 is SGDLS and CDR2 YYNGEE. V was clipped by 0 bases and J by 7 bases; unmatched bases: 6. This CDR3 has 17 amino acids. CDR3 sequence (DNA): TGTGCCAGCAGCGTAGCCTTACTAGCGGGGGGGCTCGGGGAGCTGTTTTTT. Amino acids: CASSVALLAGGLGELFF.

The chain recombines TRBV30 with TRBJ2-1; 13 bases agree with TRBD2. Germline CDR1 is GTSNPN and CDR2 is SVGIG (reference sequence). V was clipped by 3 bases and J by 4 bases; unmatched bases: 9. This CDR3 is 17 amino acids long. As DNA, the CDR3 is TGTGCCTGGAGCTACTCAAGGGGACTAGCGGGGTACAATGAGCAGTTCTTC. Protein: CAWSYSRGLAGYNEQFF.

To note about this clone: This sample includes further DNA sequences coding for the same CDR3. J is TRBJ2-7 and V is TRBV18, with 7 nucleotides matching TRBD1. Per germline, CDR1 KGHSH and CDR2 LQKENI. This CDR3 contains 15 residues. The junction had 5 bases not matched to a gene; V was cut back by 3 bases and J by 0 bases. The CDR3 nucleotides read TGTGCCAGCTCACCCCCGGGACAGAGCTCCTACGAGCAGTACTTC. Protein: CASSPPGQSSYEQYF.

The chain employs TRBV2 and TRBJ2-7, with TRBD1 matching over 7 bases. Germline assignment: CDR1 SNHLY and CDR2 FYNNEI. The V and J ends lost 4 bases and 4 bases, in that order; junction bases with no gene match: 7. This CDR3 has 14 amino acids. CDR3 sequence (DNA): TGTGCCAGCAGTGCTTCCGGACAGGAGTACGAGCAGTACTTC. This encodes CASSASGQEYEQYF.